The rows below give T cell receptor beta chains drawn from one sample of a study of human T cells and chemical hapten exposure. TCRdb independently ran MiXCR on the RACE reads; one entry per CDR3 protein. This sample has tens of thousands of distinct CDR3 sequences, with around 10% found just once. The sample consisted of whole blood, taken in connection with sensitization to the hapten diphenylcyclopropenone (DPC). These receptors were collected from a woman aged 45-59 years with alopecia areata. Some clones in this sample may be carry-over from other donors' samples. CDR3s include the opening cysteine and the closing phenylalanine or tryptophan. The order of the fields is V gene, J gene, D gene, clone size, CDR3 protein, CDR3 DNA. D genes are given only for firm matches. Expanded clones get a size class; other rows say once, few or many, or leave the size out.

v_gene: TRBV25-1; j_gene: TRBJ2-7; d_gene: NA; abundance: NA; CDR3aa: CASSAMGIVYEQYF; CDR3nt: TGTGCCAGCAGTGCGATGGGGATTGTCTACGAGCAGTACTTC
v_gene: TRBV9; j_gene: TRBJ2-3; d_gene: NA; abundance: medium-sized; CDR3aa: CASSLGVTDTQYF; CDR3nt: TGTGCCAGCAGCCTTGGGGTCACAGATACGCAGTATTTT
v_gene: TRBV11-2; j_gene: TRBJ1-1; d_gene: NA; abundance: many; CDR3aa: CASSLAPRNTEAFF; CDR3nt: TGTGCCAGCAGCTTAGCGCCCCGGAACACTGAAGCTTTCTTT
v_gene: TRBV7-6; j_gene: TRBJ1-3; d_gene: NA; abundance: few; CDR3aa: CASTGVSGNTIYF; CDR3nt: TGTGCCAGCACAGGGGTGTCTGGAAACACCATATATTTT
v_gene: TRBV11-2; j_gene: TRBJ1-1; d_gene: NA; abundance: few; CDR3aa: CASSLEGPGAEAFF; CDR3nt: TGTGCCAGCAGCTTAGAGGGACCGGGGGCGGAAGCTTTCTTT
v_gene: TRBV7-2; j_gene: TRBJ1-4; d_gene: TRBD1; abundance: NA; CDR3aa: CASSFQGANEKLFF; CDR3nt: TGTGCCAGCAGCTTCCAGGGGGCAAATGAAAAACTGTTTTTT
v_gene: TRBV7-8; j_gene: TRBJ2-5; d_gene: NA; abundance: few; CDR3aa: CASSFGHRETQYF; CDR3nt: TGTGCCAGCAGCTTCGGACACCGAGAGACCCAGTACTTC
v_gene: TRBV7-9; j_gene: TRBJ2-7; d_gene: TRBD1; abundance: few; CDR3aa: CASSRGQGRRPYEQYF; CDR3nt: TGTGCCAGCAGCCGAGGACAGGGCCGCCGCCCCTACGAGCAGTACTTC
v_gene: TRBV28; j_gene: TRBJ1-5; d_gene: NA; abundance: few; CDR3aa: CASSLGLQPQHF; CDR3nt: TGTGCCAGCAGTTTAGGGCTTCAGCCCCAGCATTTT
v_gene: TRBV5-5; j_gene: TRBJ2-7; d_gene: NA; abundance: many; CDR3aa: CASSRAVYQSSYEQYF; CDR3nt: TGTGCCAGCAGTAGGGCGGTGTACCAAAGCTCCTACGAGCAGTACTTC
v_gene: TRBV29-1; j_gene: TRBJ1-1; d_gene: TRBD1; abundance: NA; CDR3aa: CSVDSGGGMNTEAFF; CDR3nt: TGCAGCGTTGACTCAGGGGGCGGGATGAACACTGAAGCTTTCTTT
v_gene: TRBV11-2; j_gene: TRBJ1-1; d_gene: NA; abundance: NA; CDR3aa: CASSPRRREAFF; CDR3nt: TGTGCCAGCAGCCCTCGACGGCGTGAAGCTTTCTTT
v_gene: TRBV11-2; j_gene: TRBJ1-1; d_gene: NA; abundance: many; CDR3aa: CASSLAPGPLATEAFF; CDR3nt: TGTGCCAGCAGCTTAGCTCCCGGACCCCTGGCCACTGAAGCTTTCTTT
v_gene: TRBV11-2; j_gene: TRBJ1-6; d_gene: TRBD1; abundance: few; CDR3aa: CASSSTTGYNSPLHF; CDR3nt: TGTGCCAGCAGCTCTACGACAGGGTATAATTCACCCCTCCACTTT
v_gene: TRBV28; j_gene: TRBJ1-6; d_gene: NA; abundance: few; CDR3aa: CASSPPSGSPLHF; CDR3nt: TGTGCCAGCAGTCCTCCATCGGGTTCACCCCTCCACTTT
v_gene: TRBV18; j_gene: TRBJ1-1; d_gene: NA; abundance: many; CDR3aa: CASSGGVGDTEAFF; CDR3nt: TGTGCCAGCTCCGGAGGGGTGGGTGACACTGAAGCTTTCTTT